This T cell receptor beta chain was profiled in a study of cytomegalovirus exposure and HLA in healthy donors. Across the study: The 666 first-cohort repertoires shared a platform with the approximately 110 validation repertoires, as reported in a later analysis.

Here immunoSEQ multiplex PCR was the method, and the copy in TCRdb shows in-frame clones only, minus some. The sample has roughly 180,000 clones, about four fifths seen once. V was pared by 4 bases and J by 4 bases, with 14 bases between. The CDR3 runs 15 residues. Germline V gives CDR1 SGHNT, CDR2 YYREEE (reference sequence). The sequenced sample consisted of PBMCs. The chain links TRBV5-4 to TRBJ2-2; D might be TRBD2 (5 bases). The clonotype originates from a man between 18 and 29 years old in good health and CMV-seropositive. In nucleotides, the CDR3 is TGTGCCAGCAGCCCGGCCGGGGTGCTCACCGGGGAGCTGTTTTTT. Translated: CASSPAGVLTGELFF.